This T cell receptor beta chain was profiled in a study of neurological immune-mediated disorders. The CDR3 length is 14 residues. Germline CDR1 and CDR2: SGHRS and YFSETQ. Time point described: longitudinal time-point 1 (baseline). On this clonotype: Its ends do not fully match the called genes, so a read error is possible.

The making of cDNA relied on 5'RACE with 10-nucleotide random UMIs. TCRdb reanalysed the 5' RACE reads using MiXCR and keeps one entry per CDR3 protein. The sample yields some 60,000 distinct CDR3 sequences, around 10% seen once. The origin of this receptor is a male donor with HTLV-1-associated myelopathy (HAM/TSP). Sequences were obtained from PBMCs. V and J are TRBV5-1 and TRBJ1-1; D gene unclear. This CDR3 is CASSLRGRDTAAFF. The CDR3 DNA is TGCGCCAGCAGCTTGCGAGGGCGAGACACTGCAGCTTTCTTT.